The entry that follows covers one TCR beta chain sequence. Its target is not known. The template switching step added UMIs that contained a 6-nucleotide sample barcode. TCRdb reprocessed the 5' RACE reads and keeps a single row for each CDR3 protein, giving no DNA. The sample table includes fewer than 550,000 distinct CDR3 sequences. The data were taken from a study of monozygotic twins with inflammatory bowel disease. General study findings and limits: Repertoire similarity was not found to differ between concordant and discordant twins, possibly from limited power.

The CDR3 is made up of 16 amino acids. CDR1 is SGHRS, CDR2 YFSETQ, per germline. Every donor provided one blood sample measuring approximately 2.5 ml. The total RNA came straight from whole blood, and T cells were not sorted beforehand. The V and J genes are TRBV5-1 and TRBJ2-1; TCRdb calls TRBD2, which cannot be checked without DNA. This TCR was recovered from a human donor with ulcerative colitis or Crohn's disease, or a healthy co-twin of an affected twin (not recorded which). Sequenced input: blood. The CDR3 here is CASSYLAGSSYNEQFF.